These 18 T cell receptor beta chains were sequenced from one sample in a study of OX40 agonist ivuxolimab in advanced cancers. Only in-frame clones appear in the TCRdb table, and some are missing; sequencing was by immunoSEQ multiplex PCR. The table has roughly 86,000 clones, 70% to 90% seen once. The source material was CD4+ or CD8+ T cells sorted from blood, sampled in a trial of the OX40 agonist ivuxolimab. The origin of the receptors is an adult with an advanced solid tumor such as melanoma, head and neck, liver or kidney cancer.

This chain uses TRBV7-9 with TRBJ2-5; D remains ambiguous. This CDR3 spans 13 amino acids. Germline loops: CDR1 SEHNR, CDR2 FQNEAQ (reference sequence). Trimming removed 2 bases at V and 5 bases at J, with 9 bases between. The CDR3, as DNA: TGTGCCAGCAGCTTAAACCCGAGGGAGACCCAGTACTTC. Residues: CASSLNPRETQYF.

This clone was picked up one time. This chain's CDR3 is CASSLHRAKNIQYF. The CDR3 DNA reads TGTGCCAGCAGCTTACATCGTGCCAAAAACATTCAGTACTTC. The chain couples TRBV11-2 to TRBJ2-4; no reliable D call. CDR3 length: 14 residues. The germline V gene has CDR1 SGHAT and CDR2 FQNNGV. The ends were cut back, 2 bases at V and 1 base at J, with 6 bases in the middle.

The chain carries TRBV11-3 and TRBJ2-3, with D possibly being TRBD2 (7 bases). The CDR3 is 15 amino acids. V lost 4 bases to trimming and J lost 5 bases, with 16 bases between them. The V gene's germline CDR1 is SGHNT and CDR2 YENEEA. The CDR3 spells CASSWGGGAGDTQYF. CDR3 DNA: TGTGCCAGCAGCTGGGGGGGCGGAGCGGGAGATACGCAGTATTTT.

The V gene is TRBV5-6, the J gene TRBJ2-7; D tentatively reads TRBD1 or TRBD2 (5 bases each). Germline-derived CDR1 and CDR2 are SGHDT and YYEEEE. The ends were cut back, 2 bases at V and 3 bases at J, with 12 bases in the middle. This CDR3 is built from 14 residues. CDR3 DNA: TGTGCCAGCAGCTTCTGGGGACGTAGCTACGAGCAGTACTTC. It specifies CASSFWGRSYEQYF.

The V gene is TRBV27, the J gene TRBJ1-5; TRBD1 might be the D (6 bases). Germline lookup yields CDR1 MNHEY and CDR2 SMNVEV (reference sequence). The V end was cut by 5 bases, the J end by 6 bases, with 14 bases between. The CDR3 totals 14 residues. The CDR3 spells CASSGRGGFQPQHF. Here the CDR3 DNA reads TGTGCCAGCAGTGGGAGGGGGGGTTTTCAGCCCCAGCATTTT.

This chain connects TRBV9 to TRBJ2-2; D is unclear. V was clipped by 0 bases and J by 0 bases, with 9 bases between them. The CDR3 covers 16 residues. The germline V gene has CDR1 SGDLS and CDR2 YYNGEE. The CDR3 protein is CASSVGVTSNTGELFF. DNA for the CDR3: TGTGCCAGCAGCGTAGGGGTTACATCGAACACCGGGGAGCTGTTTTTT.

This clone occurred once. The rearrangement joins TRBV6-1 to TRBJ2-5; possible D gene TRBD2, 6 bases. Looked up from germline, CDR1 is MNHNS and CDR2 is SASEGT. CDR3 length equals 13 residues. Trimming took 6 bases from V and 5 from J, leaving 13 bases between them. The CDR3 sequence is CASSRGLKETQYF. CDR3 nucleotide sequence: TGTGCCAGCAGCCGAGGACTAAAGGAGACCCAGTACTTC.

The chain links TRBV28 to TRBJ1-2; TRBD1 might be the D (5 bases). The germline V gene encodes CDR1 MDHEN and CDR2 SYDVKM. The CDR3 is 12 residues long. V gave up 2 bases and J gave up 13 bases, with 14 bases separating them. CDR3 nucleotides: TGTGCCAGCAGTTTAAATATCAGGGAGGGCACCTTC. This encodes CASSLNIREGTF.

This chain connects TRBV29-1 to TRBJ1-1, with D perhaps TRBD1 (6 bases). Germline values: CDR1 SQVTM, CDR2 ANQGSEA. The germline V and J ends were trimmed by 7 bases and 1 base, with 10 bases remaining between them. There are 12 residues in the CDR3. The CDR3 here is CSAEGGNTEAFF. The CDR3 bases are TGCAGCGCCGAGGGGGGGAACACTGAAGCTTTCTTT.

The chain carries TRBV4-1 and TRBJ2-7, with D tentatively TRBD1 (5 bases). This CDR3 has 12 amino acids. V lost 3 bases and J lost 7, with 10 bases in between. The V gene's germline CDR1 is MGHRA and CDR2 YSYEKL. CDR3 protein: CASSQMAGEQYF. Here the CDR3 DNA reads TGCGCCAGCAGCCAGATGGCAGGGGAGCAGTACTTC.

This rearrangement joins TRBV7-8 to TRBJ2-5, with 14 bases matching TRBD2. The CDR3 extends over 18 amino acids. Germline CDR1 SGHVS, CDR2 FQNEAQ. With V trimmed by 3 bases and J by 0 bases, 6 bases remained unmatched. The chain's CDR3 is CASSFGLAGGRYQETQYF. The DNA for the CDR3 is TGTGCCAGCAGCTTTGGACTAGCGGGAGGACGTTACCAAGAGACCCAGTACTTC.

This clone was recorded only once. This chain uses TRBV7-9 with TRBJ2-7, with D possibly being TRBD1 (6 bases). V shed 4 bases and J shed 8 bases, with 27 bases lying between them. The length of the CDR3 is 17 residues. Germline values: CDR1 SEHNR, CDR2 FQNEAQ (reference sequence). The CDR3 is CASSSLNDGTKGGKQYF. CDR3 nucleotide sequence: TGTGCCAGCAGCTCACTTAACGACGGGACAAAAGGGGGAAAGCAGTACTTC.

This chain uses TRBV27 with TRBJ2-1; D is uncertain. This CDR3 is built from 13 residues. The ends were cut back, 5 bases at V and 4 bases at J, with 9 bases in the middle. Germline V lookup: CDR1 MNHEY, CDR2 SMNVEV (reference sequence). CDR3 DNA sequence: TGTGCCAGCAGTCCCGACCAGTACAATGAGCAGTTCTTC. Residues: CASSPDQYNEQFF.

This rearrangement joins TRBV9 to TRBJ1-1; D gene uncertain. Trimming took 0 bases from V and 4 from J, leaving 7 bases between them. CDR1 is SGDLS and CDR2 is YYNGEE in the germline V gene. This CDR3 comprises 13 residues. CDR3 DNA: TGTGCCAGCAGCGTAGGGGCTGGCACTGAAGCTTTCTTT. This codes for CASSVGAGTEAFF. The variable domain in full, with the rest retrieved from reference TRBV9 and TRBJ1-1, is DSGVTQTPKHLITATGQRVTLRCSPRSGDLSVYWYQQSLDQGLQFLIQYYNGEERAKGNILERFSAQQFPDLHSELNLSSLELGDSALYFCASSVGAGTEAFFGQGTRLTVV.

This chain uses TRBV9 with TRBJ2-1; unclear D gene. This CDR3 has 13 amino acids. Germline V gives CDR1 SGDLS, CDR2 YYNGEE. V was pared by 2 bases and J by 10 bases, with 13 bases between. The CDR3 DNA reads TGTGCCAGCAGCGTCTCCTCTCTAGGGGAGCAGTTCTTC. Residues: CASSVSSLGEQFF.

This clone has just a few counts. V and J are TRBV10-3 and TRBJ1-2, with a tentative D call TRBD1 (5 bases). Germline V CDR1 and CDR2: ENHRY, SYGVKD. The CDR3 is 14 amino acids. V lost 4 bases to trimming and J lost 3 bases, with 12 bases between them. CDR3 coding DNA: TGTGCCATCAGTGGAACCGGGGCAGACTATGGCTACACCTTC. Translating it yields CAISGTGADYGYTF.

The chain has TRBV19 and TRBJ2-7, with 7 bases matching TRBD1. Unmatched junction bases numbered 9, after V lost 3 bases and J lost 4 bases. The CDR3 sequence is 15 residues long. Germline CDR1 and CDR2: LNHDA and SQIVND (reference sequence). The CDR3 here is CASSIEGTANYEQYF. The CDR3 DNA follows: TGTGCCAGTAGTATCGAAGGGACAGCTAATTACGAGCAGTACTTC. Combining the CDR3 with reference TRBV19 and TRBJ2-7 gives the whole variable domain DGGITQSPKYLFRKEGQNVTLSCEQNLNHDAMYWYRQDPGQGLRLIYYSQIVNDFQKGDIAEGYSVSREKKESFPLTVTSAQKNPTAFYLCASSIEGTANYEQYFGPGTRLTVT.

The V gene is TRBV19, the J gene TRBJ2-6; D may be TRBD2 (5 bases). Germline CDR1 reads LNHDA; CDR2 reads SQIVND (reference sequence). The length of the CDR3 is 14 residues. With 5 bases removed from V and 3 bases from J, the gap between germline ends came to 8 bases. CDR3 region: CASSHGNGANVLTF. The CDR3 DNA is TGTGCCAGTAGTCACGGGAATGGGGCCAACGTCCTGACTTTC.